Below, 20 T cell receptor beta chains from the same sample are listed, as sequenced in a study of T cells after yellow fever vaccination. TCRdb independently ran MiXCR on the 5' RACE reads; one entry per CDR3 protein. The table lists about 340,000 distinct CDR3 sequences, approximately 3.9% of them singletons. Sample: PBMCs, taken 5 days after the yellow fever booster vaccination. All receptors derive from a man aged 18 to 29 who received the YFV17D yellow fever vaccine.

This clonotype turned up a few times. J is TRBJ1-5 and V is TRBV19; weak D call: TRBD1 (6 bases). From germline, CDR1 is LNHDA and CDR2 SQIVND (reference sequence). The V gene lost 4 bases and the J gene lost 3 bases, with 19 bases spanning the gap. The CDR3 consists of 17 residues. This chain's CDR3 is CASSSPGGVIANQPQHF. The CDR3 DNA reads TGTGCCAGTAGTAGTCCGGGGGGCGTGATTGCCAATCAGCCCCAGCATTTT.

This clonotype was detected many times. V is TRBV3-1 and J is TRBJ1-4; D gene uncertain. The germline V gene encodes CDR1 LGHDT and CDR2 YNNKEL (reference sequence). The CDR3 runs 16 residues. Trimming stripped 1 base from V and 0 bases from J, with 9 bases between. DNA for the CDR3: TGTGCCAGCAGCCAAGCCGGGATTGCAACTAATGAAAAACTGTTTTTT. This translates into CASSQAGIATNEKLFF.

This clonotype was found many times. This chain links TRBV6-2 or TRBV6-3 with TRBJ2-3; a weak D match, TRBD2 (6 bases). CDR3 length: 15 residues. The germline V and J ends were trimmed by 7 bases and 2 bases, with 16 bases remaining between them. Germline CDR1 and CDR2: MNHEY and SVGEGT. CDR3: CASTQTSLPTDTQYF. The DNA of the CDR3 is TGTGCCAGCACCCAGACTAGTCTCCCCACAGATACGCAGTATTTT.

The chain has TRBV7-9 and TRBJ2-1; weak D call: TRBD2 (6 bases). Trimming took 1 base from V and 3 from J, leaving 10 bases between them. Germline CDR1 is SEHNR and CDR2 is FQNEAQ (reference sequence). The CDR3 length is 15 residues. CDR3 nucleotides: TGTGCCAGCAGCTTAGGGAGGGGATTCTACAATGAGCAGTTCTTC. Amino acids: CASSLGRGFYNEQFF.

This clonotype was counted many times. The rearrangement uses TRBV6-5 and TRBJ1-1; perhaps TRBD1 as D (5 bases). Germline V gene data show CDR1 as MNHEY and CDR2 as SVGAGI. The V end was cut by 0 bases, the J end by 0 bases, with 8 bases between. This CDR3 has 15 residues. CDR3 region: CASSYSGDLNTEAFF. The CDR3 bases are TGTGCCAGCAGTTACTCCGGGGACCTGAACACTGAAGCTTTCTTT.

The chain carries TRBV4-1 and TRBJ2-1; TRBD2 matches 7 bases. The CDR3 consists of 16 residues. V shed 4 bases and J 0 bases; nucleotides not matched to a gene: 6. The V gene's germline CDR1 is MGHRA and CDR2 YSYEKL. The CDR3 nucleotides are TGCGCCAGCAGCCCCATAGCGGGCCGCTCCTACAATGAGCAGTTCTTC. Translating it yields CASSPIAGRSYNEQFF.

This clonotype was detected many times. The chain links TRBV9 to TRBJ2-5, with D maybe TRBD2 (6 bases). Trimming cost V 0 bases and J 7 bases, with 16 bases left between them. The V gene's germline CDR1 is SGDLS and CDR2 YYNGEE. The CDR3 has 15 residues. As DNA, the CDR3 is TGTGCCAGCAGCGTAGGGGTCGGGAGAGAAGGGACCCAGTACTTC. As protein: CASSVGVGREGTQYF. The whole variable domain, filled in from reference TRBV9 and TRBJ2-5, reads DSGVTQTPKHLITATGQRVTLRCSPRSGDLSVYWYQQSLDQGLQFLIQYYNGEERAKGNILERFSAQQFPDLHSELNLSSLELGDSALYFCASSVGVGREGTQYFGPGTRLLVL.

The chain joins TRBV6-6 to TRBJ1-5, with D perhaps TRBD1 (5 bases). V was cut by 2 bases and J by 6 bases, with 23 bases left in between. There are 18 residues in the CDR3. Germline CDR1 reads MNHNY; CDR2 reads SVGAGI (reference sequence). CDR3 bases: TGTGCCAGCAGTTACCCACAACCATTCCAGGGCGGGGGTCAGCCCCAGCATTTT. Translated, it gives CASSYPQPFQGGGQPQHF.

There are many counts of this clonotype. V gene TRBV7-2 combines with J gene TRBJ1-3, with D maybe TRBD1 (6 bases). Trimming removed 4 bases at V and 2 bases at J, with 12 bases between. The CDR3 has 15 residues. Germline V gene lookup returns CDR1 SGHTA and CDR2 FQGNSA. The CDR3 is CASSYLRGAGNTIYF. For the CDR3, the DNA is TGTGCCAGCAGCTATCTCAGGGGTGCTGGAAACACCATATATTTT.

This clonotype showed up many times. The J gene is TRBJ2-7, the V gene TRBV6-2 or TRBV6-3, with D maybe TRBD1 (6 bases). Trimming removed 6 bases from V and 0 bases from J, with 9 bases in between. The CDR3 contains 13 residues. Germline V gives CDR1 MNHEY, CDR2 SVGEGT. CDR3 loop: CASSGQSSYEQYV. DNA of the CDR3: TGTGCCAGCAGCGGACAGAGCTCCTACGAGCAGTACGTC.

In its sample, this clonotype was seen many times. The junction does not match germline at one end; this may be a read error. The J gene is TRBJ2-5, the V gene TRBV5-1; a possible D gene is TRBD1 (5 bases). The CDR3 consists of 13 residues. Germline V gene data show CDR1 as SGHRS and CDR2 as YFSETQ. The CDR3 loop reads CASSLAREETQYF. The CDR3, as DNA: TGTGCCAGCAGCTTAGCCAGGGAAGAGACCCAGTACTTC.

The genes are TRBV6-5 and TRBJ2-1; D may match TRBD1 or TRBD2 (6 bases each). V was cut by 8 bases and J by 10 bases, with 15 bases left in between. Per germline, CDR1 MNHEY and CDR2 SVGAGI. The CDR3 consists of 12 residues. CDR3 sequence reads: CASRHGGREQFF. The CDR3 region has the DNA TGTGCCAGCCGACACGGGGGCAGGGAGCAGTTCTTC.

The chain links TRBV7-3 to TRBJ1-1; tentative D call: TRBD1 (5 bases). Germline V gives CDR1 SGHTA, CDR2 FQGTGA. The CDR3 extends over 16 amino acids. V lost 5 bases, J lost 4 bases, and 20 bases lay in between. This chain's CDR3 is CASSQGQAFGGTEAFF. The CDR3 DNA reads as TGTGCCAGCAGCCAAGGTCAAGCTTTTGGGGGCACTGAAGCTTTCTTT.

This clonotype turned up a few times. The CDR3 region has the DNA TGCGCCAGCAGGGGGAGTAGAGCAGGCACAGATACGCAGTATTTT. Protein sequence: CASRGSRAGTDTQYF. The chain employs TRBV4-1 and TRBJ2-3, with D perhaps TRBD2 (5 bases). Trimming removed 6 bases from V and 1 base from J, with 14 bases in between. CDR3 length: 15 residues. Germline V gene data show CDR1 as MGHRA and CDR2 as YSYEKL.

This CDR3 is CASLGGGKPKNIQYF. The DNA of the CDR3 is TGTGCCTCTCTCGGAGGGGGAAAACCCAAAAACATTCAGTACTTC. This chain links TRBV7-2 with TRBJ2-4; D tentatively fits TRBD1 or TRBD2 (6 bases each). Trimming pared 11 bases from V and 2 bases from J, leaving 19 bases between. Looked up from germline, CDR1 is SGHTA and CDR2 is FQGNSA. This CDR3 contains 15 residues.

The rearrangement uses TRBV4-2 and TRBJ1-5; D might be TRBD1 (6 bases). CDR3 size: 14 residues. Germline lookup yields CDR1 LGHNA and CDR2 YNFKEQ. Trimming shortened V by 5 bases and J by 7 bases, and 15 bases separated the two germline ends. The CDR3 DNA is TGTGCCAGCAGCGGGGGGGCCGAACAGCAGCCCCAGCATTTT. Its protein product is CASSGGAEQQPQHF.

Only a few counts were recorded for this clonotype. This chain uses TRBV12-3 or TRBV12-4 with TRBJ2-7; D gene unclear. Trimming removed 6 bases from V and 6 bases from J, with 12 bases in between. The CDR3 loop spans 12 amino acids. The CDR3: CASSYAGSEQYV. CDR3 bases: TGTGCCAGCAGCTATGCCGGCAGCGAGCAGTACGTC.

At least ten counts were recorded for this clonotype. The CDR3: CASSGEPSTEAFF. For the CDR3, the DNA is TGCGCCAGCAGCGGCGAACCTAGCACTGAAGCTTTCTTT. V gene TRBV5-1 combines with J gene TRBJ1-1; no definite D call. Looked up from germline, CDR1 is SGHRS and CDR2 is YFSETQ. The CDR3 is 13 amino acids. Between the trimmed V and J ends, which lost 4 bases and 4 bases, there was a span of 11 bases.

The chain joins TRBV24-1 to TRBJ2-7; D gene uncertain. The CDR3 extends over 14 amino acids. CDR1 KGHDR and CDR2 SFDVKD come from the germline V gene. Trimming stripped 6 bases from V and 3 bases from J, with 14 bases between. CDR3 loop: CATSPTYLDYEQYF. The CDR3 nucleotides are TGTGCCACCAGTCCCACCTATCTGGACTACGAGCAGTACTTC.

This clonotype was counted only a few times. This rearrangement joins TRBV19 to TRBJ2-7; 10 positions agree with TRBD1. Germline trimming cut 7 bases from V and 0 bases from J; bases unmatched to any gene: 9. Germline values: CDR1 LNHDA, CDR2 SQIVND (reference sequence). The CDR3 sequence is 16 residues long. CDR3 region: CASKGRGQGFSYEQYF. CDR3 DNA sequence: TGTGCCAGTAAAGGAAGGGGACAGGGGTTCTCCTACGAGCAGTACTTC.